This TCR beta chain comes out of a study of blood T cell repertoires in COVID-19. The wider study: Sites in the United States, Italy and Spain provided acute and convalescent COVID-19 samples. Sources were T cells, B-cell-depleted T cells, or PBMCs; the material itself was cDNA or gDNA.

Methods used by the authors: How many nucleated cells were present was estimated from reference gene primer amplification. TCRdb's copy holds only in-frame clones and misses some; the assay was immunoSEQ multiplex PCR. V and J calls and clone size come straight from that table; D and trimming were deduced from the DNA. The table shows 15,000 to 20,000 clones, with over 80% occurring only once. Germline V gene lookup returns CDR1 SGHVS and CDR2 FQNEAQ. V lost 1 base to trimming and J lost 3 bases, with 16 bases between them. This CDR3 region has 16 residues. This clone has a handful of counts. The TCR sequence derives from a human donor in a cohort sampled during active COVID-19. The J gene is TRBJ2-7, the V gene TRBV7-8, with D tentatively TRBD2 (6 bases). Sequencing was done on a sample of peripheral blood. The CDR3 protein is CASSLGYARGGYEQYF. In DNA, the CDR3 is TGTGCCAGCAGCTTAGGATACGCGAGGGGAGGCTACGAGCAGTACTTC. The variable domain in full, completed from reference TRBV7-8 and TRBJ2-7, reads GAGVSQSPRYKVAKRGQDVALRCDPISGHVSLFWYQQALGQGPEFLTYFQNEAQLDKSGLPSDRFFAERPEGSVSTLKIQRTQQEDSAVYLCASSLGYARGGYEQYFGPGTRLTVT.